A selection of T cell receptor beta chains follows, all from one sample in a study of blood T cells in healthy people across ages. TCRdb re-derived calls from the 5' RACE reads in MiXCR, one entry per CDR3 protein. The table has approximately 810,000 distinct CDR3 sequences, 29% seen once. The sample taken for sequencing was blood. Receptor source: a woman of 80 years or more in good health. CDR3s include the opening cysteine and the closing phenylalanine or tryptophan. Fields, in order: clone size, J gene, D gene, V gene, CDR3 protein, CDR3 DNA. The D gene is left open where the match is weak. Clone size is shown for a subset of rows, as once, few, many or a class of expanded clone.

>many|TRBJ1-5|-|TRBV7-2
CASSLGTWNQPQHF
TGTGCCAGCAGCTTGGGAACATGGAATCAGCCCCAGCATTTT
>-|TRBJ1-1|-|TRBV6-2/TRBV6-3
CASRPSLNTEAFF
TGTGCCAGCAGACCGTCATTGAACACTGAAGCTTTCTTT
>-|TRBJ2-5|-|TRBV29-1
CSVEKALQETQYF
TGCAGCGTTGAGAAGGCACTCCAAGAGACCCAGTACTTC
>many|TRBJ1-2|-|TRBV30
CACVRTNYGYTF
TGTGCCTGTGTACGGACTAACTATGGCTACACCTTC
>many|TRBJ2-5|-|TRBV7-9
CASSLDIETQYF
TGTGCCAGCAGCTTAGACATAGAGACCCAGTACTTC
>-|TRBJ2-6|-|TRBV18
CASSPPGLGSGANVLTF
TGTGCCAGCTCACCACCGGGACTTGGCTCTGGGGCCAACGTCCTGACTTTC
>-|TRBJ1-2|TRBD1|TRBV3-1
CASSQIAGGRYGYTF
TGTGCCAGCAGCCAGATCGCAGGGGGGCGCTATGGCTACACCTTC
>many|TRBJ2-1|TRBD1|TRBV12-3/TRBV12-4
CASSLRDRGNEQFF
TGTGCCAGCAGCCTCCGGGACAGGGGCAATGAGCAGTTCTTC
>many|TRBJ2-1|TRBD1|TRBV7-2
CASSPTGRGQQISYNEQFF
TGTGCCAGCAGCCCCACGGGTAGGGGACAGCAGATATCTTACAATGAGCAGTTCTTC
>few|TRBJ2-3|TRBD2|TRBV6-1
CASSERAGGRVTDTQYF
TGTGCCAGCAGTGAACGAGCGGGGGGCAGAGTCACAGATACGCAGTATTTT
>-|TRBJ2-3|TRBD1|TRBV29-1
CSVHTGGAGDTQYF
TGCAGCGTCCACACAGGGGGCGCGGGAGATACGCAGTATTTT
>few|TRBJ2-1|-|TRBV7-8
CASSSGGGTGQFF
TGTGCCAGCAGCTCCGGGGGGGGGACAGGGCAGTTCTTC
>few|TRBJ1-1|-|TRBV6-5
CASSYGRLNTEAFF
TGTGCCAGCAGTTACGGGCGGCTGAACACTGAAGCTTTCTTT
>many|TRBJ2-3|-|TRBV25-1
CASRAVGLTDTQYF
TGTGCCAGCAGAGCCGTGGGGCTCACAGATACGCAGTATTTT